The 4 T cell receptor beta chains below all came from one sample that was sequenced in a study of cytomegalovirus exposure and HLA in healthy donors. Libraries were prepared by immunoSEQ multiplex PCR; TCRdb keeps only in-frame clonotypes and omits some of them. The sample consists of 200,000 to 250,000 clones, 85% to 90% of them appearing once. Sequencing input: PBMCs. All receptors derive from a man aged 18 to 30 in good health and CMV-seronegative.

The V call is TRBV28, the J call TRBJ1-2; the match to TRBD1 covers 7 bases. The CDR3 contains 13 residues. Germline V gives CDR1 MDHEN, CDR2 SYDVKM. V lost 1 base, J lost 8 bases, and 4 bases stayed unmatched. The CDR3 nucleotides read TGTGCCAGCAGTTTATACAGGGGAAAGGGCTACACCTTC. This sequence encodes CASSLYRGKGYTF.

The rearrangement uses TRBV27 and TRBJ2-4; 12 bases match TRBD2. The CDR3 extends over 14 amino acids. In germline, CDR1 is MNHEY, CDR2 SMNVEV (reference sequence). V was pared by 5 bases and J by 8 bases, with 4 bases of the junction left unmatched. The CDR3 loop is CASSTTSGSDIQYF. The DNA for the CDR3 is TGTGCCAGCAGTACGACTAGCGGGAGCGACATTCAGTACTTC.

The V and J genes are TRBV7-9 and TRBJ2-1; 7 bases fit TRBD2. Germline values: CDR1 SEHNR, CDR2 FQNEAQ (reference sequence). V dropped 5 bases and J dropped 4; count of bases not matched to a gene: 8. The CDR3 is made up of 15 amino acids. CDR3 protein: CASSPTGRSYNEQFF. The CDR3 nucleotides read TGTGCCAGCAGCCCCACCGGGAGGTCATACAATGAGCAGTTCTTC.

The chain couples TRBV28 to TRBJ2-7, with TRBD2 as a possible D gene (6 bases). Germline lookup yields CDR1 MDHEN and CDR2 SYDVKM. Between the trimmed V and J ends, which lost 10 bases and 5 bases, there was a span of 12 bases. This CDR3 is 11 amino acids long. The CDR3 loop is CATSGSNEQYF. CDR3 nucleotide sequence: TGTGCCACCTCCGGGAGCAACGAGCAGTACTTC.